This T cell receptor (beta chain) was documented in a study of a mutant IDH1 vaccine in newly diagnosed glioma. The wider study: The first vaccination came 4-6 weeks after radiotherapy alone, or with temozolomide cycles. Radiotherapy, temozolomide, or both had been given previously, and both were given to most.

As for this clone: Its antigen is not identified.

Libraries were prepared by immunoSEQ multiplex PCR; TCRdb keeps only in-frame clonotypes and omits some of them. Among tens of thousands of clones listed, almost 85% were seen once. Trimming shortened V by 0 bases and J by 7 bases, and 12 bases separated the two germline ends. CDR1 and CDR2 (germline): MDHEN, SYDVKM. The CDR3 length is 14 residues. The time point denotes: week 23, last vaccination. Every vaccine dose comprised 300 ug of mutant IDH1 20-mer peptide plus topical imiquimod. The gene calls are TRBV28 and TRBJ1-2; D is undetermined. The TCR sequence derives from a man aged 30 to 45 with glioma. Some clones in this sample may be carry-over from other donors' samples. This specimen consisted of PBMCs, obtained from a glioma patient whose treatment included an IDH1 peptide vaccine. The CDR3, as DNA: TGTGCCAGCAGTTTATGGAGCCCACGGGGTGGCTACACCTTC. Amino acid sequence: CASSLWSPRGGYTF.